The clone carrying this TCR beta chain was detected a few times. These data originate in a study of cytomegalovirus exposure and HLA in healthy donors. 60 Vbeta and 13 Jbeta primers were used in PCR. Profiled with immunoSEQ multiplex PCR; TCRdb holds only in-frame clones, not every one. The data hold about 150,000 clones, with around 80% observed a single time. The sample consisted of PBMCs. The origin of this receptor is a male donor in good health and CMV-seronegative.

The CDR3 region is CASRPSGGISTDTQYF. In DNA form, the CDR3 reads TGCGCCAGCAGACCCAGCGGGGGCATCTCCACAGATACGCAGTATTTT. This chain uses TRBV5-1 with TRBJ2-3; 8 bases are shared with TRBD2. Per germline, CDR1 SGHRS and CDR2 YFSETQ. V gave up 5 bases and J gave up 2 bases; unmatched junction bases: 10. This CDR3 has 16 residues. Combining the CDR3 with reference TRBV5-1 and TRBJ2-3 gives the whole variable domain KAGVTQTPRYLIKTRGQQVTLSCSPISGHRSVSWYQQTPGQGLQFLFEYFSETQRNKGNFPGRFSGRQFSNSRSEMNVSTLELGDSALYLCASRPSGGISTDTQYFGPGTRLTVL.